Each of the 20 T cell receptor beta chains below was sequenced from the same sample in a study of shared clonotypes between healthy human individuals. Sequencing used immunoSEQ multiplex PCR; TCRdb keeps in-frame clones, though not all of them. This sample yields around 1 million clones, of which approximately 80% are seen a single time; about 1.5% belongs to the top ten. Sequences were obtained from memory CD4+ T cells sorted from blood. The subset is: CD45RA-negative fraction. Receptors were obtained from a man between 18 and 35 years old in good health.

CDR3 nucleotide sequence: TGTGCCAGCAGCTACGGACAGGGGATGTCCTACGAGCAGTACTTC. Encoded protein: CASSYGQGMSYEQYF. This rearrangement joins TRBV5-6 to TRBJ2-7; 9 positions match TRBD1. V shed 3 bases, J shed 1 base, and the junction held 5 bases outside the gene matches. Germline V gene lookup returns CDR1 SGHDT and CDR2 YYEEEE. The CDR3 is 15 amino acids.

V and J are TRBV15 and TRBJ2-2; TRBD1 might be the D (7 bases). V lost 5 bases, J lost 4 bases, and 14 bases lay in between. The CDR3 has 15 amino acids. Germline-derived CDR1 and CDR2 are LNHNV and YYDKDF (reference sequence). CDR3 DNA sequence: TGTGCCACCAGCGGTCGACAGGGACTCACCGGGGAGCTGTTTTTT. Amino acid sequence: CATSGRQGLTGELFF. The whole variable domain, remainder taken from reference TRBV15 and TRBJ2-2, is DAMVIQNPRYQVTQFGKPVTLSCSQTLNHNVMYWYQQKSSQAPKLLFHYYDKDFNNEADTPDNFQSRRPNTSFCFLDIRSPGLGDTAMYLCATSGRQGLTGELFFGEGSRLTVL.

Concerning this clone itself: Other DNA sequences of this sample code for an identical CDR3. This rearrangement joins TRBV9 to TRBJ1-6; the match to TRBD1 covers 7 bases. The germline V gene encodes CDR1 SGDLS and CDR2 YYNGEE. This CDR3 is 16 amino acids long. J was trimmed by 0 bases and V by 5 bases; bases with no gene match: 5. CDR3 protein: CASSPRDSSYNSPLHF. As DNA, the CDR3 is TGTGCCAGCAGTCCCAGGGACAGCTCCTATAATTCACCCCTCCACTTT.

This clone was counted a single time. The chain is built from TRBV15 and TRBJ1-2, with TRBD1 as a possible D gene (5 bases). Germline V gives CDR1 LNHNV, CDR2 YYDKDF (reference sequence). This CDR3 is 16 amino acids long. V was trimmed by 5 bases and J by 1 base, leaving 17 bases between them. CDR3 sequence reads: CATSDGDGGGNYGYTF. The DNA of the CDR3 is TGTGCCACCAGCGATGGAGATGGGGGAGGTAACTATGGCTACACCTTC. Looking up the rest from reference TRBV15 and TRBJ1-2 gives the full variable domain: DAMVIQNPRYQVTQFGKPVTLSCSQTLNHNVMYWYQQKSSQAPKLLFHYYDKDFNNEADTPDNFQSRRPNTSFCFLDIRSPGLGDTAMYLCATSDGDGGGNYGYTFGSGTRLTVV.

The chain carries TRBV5-1 and TRBJ1-6; D unclear. The V gene lost 1 base and the J gene lost 7 bases, with 9 bases spanning the gap. This CDR3 contains 14 residues. Germline V gives CDR1 SGHRS, CDR2 YFSETQ. The CDR3 region is CASSLSPENSPLHF. CDR3 sequence (DNA): TGCGCCAGCAGCTTGAGTCCGGAGAATTCACCCCTCCACTTT.

This sequence joins TRBV9 and TRBJ1-6, with TRBD1 as a possible D gene (6 bases). The V end lost 4 bases, the J end lost 7 bases, and 15 bases lay between the germline ends. This CDR3 is built from 15 residues. Germline values: CDR1 SGDLS, CDR2 YYNGEE. For the CDR3, the DNA is TGTGCCAGCAGCAACCGGGCACAGGGAAATTCACCCCTCCACTTT. Translated, it gives CASSNRAQGNSPLHF.

The genes are TRBV10-3 and TRBJ2-1; TRBD2 agrees at 8 bases. The trim removed 2 bases at V and 12 bases at J, leaving 9 bases unmatched. The CDR3 length is 14 residues. Germline V CDR1 and CDR2: ENHRY, SYGVKD. CDR3 nucleotide sequence: TGTGCCATCAGTGAGCCCCGCGGGGGGCTCGGGCAGTTCTTC. This sequence encodes CAISEPRGGLGQFF.

CDR3 residues: CASSPGTGAYGYTF. In nucleotides, the CDR3 is TGTGCCAGCAGCCCCGGGACAGGGGCCTATGGCTACACCTTC. This chain links TRBV14 with TRBJ1-2; 10 nucleotides line up with TRBD1. CDR1 and CDR2 from the germline V gene are SGHDN and FVKESK. Unmatched junction bases numbered 3, after V lost 4 bases and J lost 4 bases. This CDR3 spans 14 amino acids.

The sample holds one count of this clone. This sample also contains other DNA sequences that code for the same CDR3. This chain connects TRBV7-2 to TRBJ2-7, with D tentatively TRBD1 (6 bases). V shed 5 bases and J shed 2 bases, with 10 bases lying between them. The CDR3 is made up of 13 amino acids. Germline V CDR1 and CDR2: SGHTA, FQGNSA. CDR3 nucleotide sequence: TGTGCCAGCAGCCTACAGGGAGCCTACGAGCAGTACTTC. It translates to CASSLQGAYEQYF.

J is TRBJ2-2 and V is TRBV11-2, with D unclear. CDR3 length: 12 residues. Germline assignment: CDR1 SGHAT and CDR2 FQNNGV. With 10 bases removed from V and 6 bases from J, the gap between germline ends came to 12 bases. The CDR3 sequence: CATEDLAGELFF. CDR3 bases: TGTGCCACAGAGGACCTTGCCGGGGAGCTGTTTTTT.

The gene calls are TRBV7-8 and TRBJ2-1; TRBD1 agrees at 9 bases. Germline V CDR1 and CDR2: SGHVS, FQNEAQ. V was clipped by 1 base and J by 6 bases; unmatched bases: 1. The CDR3 loop spans 14 amino acids. The CDR3 coding sequence is TGTGCCAGCAGCTTAGACAGGGGGCTCAATGAGCAGTTCTTC. As protein: CASSLDRGLNEQFF.

The chain combines TRBV2 with TRBJ1-2, with a tentative D call TRBD1 (5 bases). CDR1 is SNHLY and CDR2 is FYNNEI in the germline V gene. This CDR3 contains 12 residues. V was pared by 7 bases and J by 4 bases, with 10 bases between. CDR3: CASNPDIYGYTF. The CDR3 DNA is TGTGCCAGCAATCCGGACATCTATGGCTACACCTTC. The variable domain in full, completed from reference TRBV2 and TRBJ1-2, reads EPEVTQTPSHQVTQMGQEVILRCVPISNHLYFYWYRQILGQKVEFLVSFYNNEISEKSEIFDDQFSVERPDGSNFTLKIRSTKLEDSAMYFCASNPDIYGYTFGSGTRLTVV.

The gene calls are TRBV6-1 and TRBJ2-7, with D uncertain. The ends were cut back, 7 bases at V and 3 bases at J, with 13 bases in the middle. CDR1 and CDR2 from the germline V gene are MNHNS and SASEGT. The CDR3 extends over 13 amino acids. CDR3 sequence (DNA): TGTGCCAGCACCCCCAAGTATCGCTACGAGCAGTACTTC. Encoded protein: CASTPKYRYEQYF.

V gene TRBV5-6 combines with J gene TRBJ2-3; 11 bases fit TRBD2. From germline, CDR1 is SGHDT and CDR2 YYEEEE. The CDR3 length is 17 residues. The ends lost 6 bases at V and 0 bases at J; junction bases unmatched: 9. The CDR3 nucleotides read TGTGCCAGCAACTCCCCGGGACTAGCGGTTAGCACAGATACGCAGTATTTT. Translated, it gives CASNSPGLAVSTDTQYF. Variable domain in full (rest from reference TRBV5-6 and TRBJ2-3): DAGVTQSPTHLIKTRGQQVTLRCSPKSGHDTVSWYQQALGQGPQFIFQYYEEEERQRGNFPDRFSGHQFPNYSSELNVNALLLGDSALYLCASNSPGLAVSTDTQYFGPGTRLTVL.

The chain combines TRBV18 with TRBJ2-4, with D perhaps matching TRBD2 (6 bases). CDR3 length: 14 amino acids. Germline V gives CDR1 KGHSH, CDR2 LQKENI. V lost 4 bases and J lost 4, with 11 bases in between. CDR3 sequence: CASSQPGAKNIQYF. The CDR3 DNA reads as TGTGCCAGCTCACAACCGGGAGCTAAAAACATTCAGTACTTC.

The chain uses TRBV15 and TRBJ2-7; the D gene could be TRBD1 or TRBD2 (5 bases each). The CDR3 length is 13 residues. V gave up 6 bases and J gave up 9 bases, with 18 bases separating them. Germline CDR1 and CDR2: LNHNV and YYDKDF (reference sequence). The CDR3 loop reads CATRTQGRERQYF. CDR3 DNA: TGTGCCACCAGAACCCAGGGTAGGGAGCGGCAGTACTTC.

The J gene is TRBJ2-1, the V gene TRBV5-1, with 14 bases aligning to TRBD2. The germline CDR1 and CDR2 sequences are SGHRS and YFSETQ. The CDR3 covers 16 residues. With 4 bases clipped from V and 8 bases from J, the junction kept 8 bases outside the gene matches. This CDR3 reads CASSQTGTSGSDEQFF. As DNA, the CDR3 is TGCGCCAGCAGCCAAACCGGGACTAGCGGGAGTGATGAGCAGTTCTTC.

The V call is TRBV29-1, the J call TRBJ1-1; 7 bases agree with TRBD1. V was pared by 7 bases and J by 4 bases, with 9 bases of the junction left unmatched. Germline V gene data show CDR1 as SQVTM and CDR2 as ANQGSEA. The CDR3 has 13 amino acids. Written as DNA, the CDR3 is TGCAGCGGCTCCCCGACAGGGACCACTGAAGCTTTCTTT. This sequence encodes CSGSPTGTTEAFF.

This clone was detected once. The chain combines TRBV18 with TRBJ2-6; tentative D call: TRBD1 (5 bases). This CDR3 has 18 residues. Germline values: CDR1 KGHSH, CDR2 LQKENI. V lost 3 bases and J lost 0, with 15 bases in between. This CDR3 reads CASSPTQGSRSGANVLTF. For the CDR3, the DNA is TGTGCCAGCTCACCTACGCAGGGTTCTCGCTCTGGGGCCAACGTCCTGACTTTC.

This rearrangement joins TRBV4-1 to TRBJ1-5; D possibly corresponds to TRBD1 (5 bases). CDR3 length: 16 residues. Trimming left V 1 base short and J 2 bases short, with 12 bases between. CDR1 is MGHRA, CDR2 YSYEKL, per germline. CDR3 nucleotides: TGCGCCAGCAGCCAAGTTCAGGGCCTGGGCAATCAGCCCCAGCATTTT. It encodes CASSQVQGLGNQPQHF.